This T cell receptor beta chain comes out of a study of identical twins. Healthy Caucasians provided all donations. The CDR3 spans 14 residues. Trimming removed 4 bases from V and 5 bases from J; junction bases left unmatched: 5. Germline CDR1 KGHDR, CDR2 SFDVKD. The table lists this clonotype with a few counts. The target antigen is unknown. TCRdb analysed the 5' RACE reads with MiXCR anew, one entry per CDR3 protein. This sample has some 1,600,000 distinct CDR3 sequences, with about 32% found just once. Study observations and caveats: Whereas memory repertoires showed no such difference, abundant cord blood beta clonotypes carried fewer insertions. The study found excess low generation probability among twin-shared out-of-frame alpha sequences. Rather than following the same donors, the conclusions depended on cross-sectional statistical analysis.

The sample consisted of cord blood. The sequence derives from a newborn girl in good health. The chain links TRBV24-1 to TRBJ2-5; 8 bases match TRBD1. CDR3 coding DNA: TGTGCCACCAGTGACCCTGACAGGGGCGAGACCCAGTACTTC. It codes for CATSDPDRGETQYF.